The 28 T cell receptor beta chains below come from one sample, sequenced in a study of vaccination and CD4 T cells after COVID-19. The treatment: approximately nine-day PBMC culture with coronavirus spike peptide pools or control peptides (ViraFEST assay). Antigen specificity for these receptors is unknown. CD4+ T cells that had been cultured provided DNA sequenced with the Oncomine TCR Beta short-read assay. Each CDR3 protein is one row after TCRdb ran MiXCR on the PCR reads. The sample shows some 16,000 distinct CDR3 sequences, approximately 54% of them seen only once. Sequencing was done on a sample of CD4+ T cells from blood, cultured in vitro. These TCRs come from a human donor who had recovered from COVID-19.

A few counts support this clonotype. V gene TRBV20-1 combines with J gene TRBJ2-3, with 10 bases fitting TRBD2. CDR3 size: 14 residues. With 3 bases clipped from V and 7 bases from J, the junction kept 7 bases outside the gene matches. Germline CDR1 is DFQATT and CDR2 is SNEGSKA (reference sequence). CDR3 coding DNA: TGCAGTGCTAGTAGAGCGGGGGGGCGGAATACGCAGTATTTT. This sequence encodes CSASRAGGRNTQYF.

The CDR3 DNA is TGTGCCAGCAGCCCCGGACAGGGCCTTCCGGCACCCCTCCACTTT. Residues: CASSPGQGLPAPLHF. The chain links TRBV11-2 to TRBJ1-6; 8 bases are shared with TRBD1. Losses at the gene ends were 5 bases for V and 11 bases for J; bases not matched to a gene: 11. CDR1 and CDR2 from the germline V gene are SGHAT and FQNNGV. This CDR3 is built from 15 residues.

Here the CDR3 reads CASSFSTSGGLHEQFF. CDR3 nucleotide sequence: TGTGCCAGCAGCTTCTCCACTAGCGGGGGGCTACATGAGCAGTTCTTC. This chain uses TRBV21-1 with TRBJ2-1; TRBD2 is the table's D call and was not checked against the DNA. TRBV21-1 is tagged as a pseudogene. The CDR3 length is 16 residues.

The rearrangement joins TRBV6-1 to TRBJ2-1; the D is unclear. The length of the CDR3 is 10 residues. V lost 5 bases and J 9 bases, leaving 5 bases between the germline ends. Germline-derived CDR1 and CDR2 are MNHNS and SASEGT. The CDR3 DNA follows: TGTGCCAGCAGTCACGGTGAGCAGTTCTTC. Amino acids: CASSHGEQFF.

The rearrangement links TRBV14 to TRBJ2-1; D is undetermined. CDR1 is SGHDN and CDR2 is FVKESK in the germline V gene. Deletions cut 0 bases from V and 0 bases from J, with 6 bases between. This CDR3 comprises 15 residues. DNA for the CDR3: TGTGCCAGCAGCCAAGATCCGCTCTCCTACAATGAGCAGTTCTTC. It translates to CASSQDPLSYNEQFF.

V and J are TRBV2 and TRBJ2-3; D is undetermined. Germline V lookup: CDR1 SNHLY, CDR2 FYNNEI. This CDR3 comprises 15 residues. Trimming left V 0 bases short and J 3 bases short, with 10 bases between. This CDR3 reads CASSEAWLETDTQYF. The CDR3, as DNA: TGTGCCAGCAGTGAAGCGTGGCTAGAGACAGATACGCAGTATTTT.

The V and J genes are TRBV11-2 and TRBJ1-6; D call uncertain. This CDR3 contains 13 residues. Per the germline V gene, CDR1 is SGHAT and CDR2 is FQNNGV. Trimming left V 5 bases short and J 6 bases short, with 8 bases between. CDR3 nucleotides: TGTGCCAGCAGCCAAGGACGTAATTCACCCCTCCACTTT. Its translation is CASSQGRNSPLHF.

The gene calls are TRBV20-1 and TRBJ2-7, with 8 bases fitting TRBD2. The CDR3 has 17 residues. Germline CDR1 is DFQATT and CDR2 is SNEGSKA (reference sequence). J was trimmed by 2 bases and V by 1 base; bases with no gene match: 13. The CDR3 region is CSARVPGLALFTYEQYF. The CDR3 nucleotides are TGCAGTGCTAGAGTTCCCGGACTAGCTCTATTTACCTACGAGCAGTACTTC.

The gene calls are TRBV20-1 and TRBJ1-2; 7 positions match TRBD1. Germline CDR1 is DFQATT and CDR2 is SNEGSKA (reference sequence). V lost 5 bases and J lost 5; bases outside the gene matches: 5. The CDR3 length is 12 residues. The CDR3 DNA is TGCAGTGCTGGGGAGGGGGCTTATGGCTACACCTTC. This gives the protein CSAGEGAYGYTF.

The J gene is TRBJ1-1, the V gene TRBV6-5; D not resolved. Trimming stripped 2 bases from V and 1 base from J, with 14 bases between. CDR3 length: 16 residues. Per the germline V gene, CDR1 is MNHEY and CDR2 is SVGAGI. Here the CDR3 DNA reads TGTGCCAGCAGTTACCGATCTATGGCAGAGAACACTGAAGCTTTCTTT. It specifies CASSYRSMAENTEAFF.

CDR3 in amino acids: CASSSEGLTDTQYF. DNA of the CDR3: TGTGCCAGCAGCTCGGAGGGCCTCACAGATACGCAGTATTTT. V is TRBV11-1 and J is TRBJ2-3; tentative D call: TRBD2 (6 bases). The CDR3 totals 14 residues. CDR1 SGHAT and CDR2 FQDESV come from the germline V gene (reference sequence). Trimming shortened V by 4 bases and J by 2 bases, and 10 bases separated the two germline ends.

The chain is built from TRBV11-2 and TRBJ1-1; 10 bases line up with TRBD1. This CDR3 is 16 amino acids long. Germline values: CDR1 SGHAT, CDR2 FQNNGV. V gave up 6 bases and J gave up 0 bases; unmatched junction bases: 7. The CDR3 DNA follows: TGTGCCAGCAGGGAGCGGGACAGGGGATTGAACACTGAAGCTTTCTTT. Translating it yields CASRERDRGLNTEAFF. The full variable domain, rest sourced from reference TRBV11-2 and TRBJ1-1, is EAGVAQSPRYKIIEKRQSVAFWCNPISGHATLYWYQQILGQGPKLLIQFQNNGVVDDSQLPKDRFSAERLKGVDSTLKIQPAKLEDSAVYLCASRERDRGLNTEAFFGQGTRLTVV.

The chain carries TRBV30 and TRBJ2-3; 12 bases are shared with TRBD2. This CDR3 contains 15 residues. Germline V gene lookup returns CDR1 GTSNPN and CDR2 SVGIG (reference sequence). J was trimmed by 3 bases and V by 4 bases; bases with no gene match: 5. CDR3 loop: CAWNPGLAGTDTQYF. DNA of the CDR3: TGTGCCTGGAATCCTGGACTAGCGGGAACAGATACGCAGTATTTT.

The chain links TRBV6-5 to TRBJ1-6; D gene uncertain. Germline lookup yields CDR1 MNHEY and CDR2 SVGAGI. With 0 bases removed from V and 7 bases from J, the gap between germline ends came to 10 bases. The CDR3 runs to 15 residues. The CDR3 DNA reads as TGTGCCAGCAGTTACTCGGAGACGATAAATTCACCCCTCCACTTT. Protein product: CASSYSETINSPLHF.

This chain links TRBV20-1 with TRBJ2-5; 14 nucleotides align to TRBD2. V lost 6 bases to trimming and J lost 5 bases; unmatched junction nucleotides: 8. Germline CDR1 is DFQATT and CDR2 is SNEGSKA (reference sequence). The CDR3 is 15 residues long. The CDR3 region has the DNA TGCAGTGCGGGACTAGCGGGGGTCCCGCCGGAGACCCAGTACTTC. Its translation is CSAGLAGVPPETQYF.

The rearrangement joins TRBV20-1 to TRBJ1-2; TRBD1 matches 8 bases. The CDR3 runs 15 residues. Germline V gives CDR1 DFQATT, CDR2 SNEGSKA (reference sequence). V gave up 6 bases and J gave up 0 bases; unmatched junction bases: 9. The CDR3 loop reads CSARNRGTANYGYTF. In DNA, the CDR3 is TGCAGTGCGAGAAACAGGGGGACGGCTAACTATGGCTACACCTTC.

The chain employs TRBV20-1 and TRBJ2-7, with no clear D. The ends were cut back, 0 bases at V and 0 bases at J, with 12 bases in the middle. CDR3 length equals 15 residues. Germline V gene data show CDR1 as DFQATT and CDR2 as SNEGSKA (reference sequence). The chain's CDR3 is CSARETSASSYEQYF. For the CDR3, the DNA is TGCAGTGCTAGAGAGACCTCTGCGAGCTCCTACGAGCAGTACTTC.

CDR3 sequence reads: CASSSDRGIQPQHF. The DNA for the CDR3 is TGTGCCAGCAGCTCCGACAGGGGTATACAGCCCCAGCATTTT. This chain joins TRBV7-2 and TRBJ1-5; 8 bases line up with TRBD1. J gave up 7 bases and V 4 bases, and 6 bases lay outside the gene matches. CDR3 size: 14 residues. Germline CDR1 is SGHTA and CDR2 is FQGNSA. Looking up the rest from reference TRBV7-2 and TRBJ1-5 gives the full variable domain: GAGVSQSPSNKVTEKGKDVELRCDPISGHTALYWYRQSLGQGLEFLIYFQGNSAPDKSGLPSDRFSAERTGGSVSTLTIQRTQQEDSAVYLCASSSDRGIQPQHFGDGTRLSIL.

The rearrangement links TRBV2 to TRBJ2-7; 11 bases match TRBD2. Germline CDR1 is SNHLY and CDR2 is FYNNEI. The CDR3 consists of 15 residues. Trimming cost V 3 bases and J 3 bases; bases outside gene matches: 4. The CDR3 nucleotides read TGTGCCAGCAGTGATGGTCTAGCGGGGGGCTACGAGCAGTACTTC. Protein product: CASSDGLAGGYEQYF.

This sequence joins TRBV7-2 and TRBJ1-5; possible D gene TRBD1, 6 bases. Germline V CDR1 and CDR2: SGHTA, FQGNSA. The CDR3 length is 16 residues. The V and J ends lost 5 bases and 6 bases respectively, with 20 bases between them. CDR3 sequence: CASSPGRGQGGQPQHF. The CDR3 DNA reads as TGTGCCAGCAGCCCAGGCCGGGGGCAGGGAGGTCAGCCCCAGCATTTT.

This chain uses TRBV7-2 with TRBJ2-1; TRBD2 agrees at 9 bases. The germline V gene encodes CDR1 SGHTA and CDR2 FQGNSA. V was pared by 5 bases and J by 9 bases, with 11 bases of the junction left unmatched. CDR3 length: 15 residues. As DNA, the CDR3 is TGTGCCAGCAGCCCCGCGGGCGGGGGGGCTGGTGAGCAGTTCTTC. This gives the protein CASSPAGGGAGEQFF.

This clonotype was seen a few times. This CDR3 is CATSRGGRNQPQHF. CDR3 in DNA: TGTGCCACCAGCAGAGGAGGGCGCAATCAGCCCCAGCATTTT. The chain combines TRBV15 with TRBJ1-5; D gene ambiguous. The ends were cut back, 1 base at V and 2 bases at J, with 6 bases in the middle. CDR3 length: 14 residues. CDR1 and CDR2 (germline): LNHNV, YYDKDF (reference sequence).

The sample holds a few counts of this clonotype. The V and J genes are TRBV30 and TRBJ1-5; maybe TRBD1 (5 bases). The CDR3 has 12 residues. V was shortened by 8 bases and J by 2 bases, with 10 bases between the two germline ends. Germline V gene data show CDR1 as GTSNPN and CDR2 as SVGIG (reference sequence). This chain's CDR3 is CAGGRGNQPQHF. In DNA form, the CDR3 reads TGTGCCGGGGGTAGGGGCAATCAGCCCCAGCATTTT.

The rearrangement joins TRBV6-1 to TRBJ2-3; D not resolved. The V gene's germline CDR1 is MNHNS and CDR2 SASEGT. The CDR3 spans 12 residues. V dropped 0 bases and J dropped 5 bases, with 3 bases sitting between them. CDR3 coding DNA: TGTGCCAGCAGTGAAGCGATAGATACGCAGTATTTT. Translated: CASSEAIDTQYF.

The CDR3 sequence: CASSGRFVYEQYF. As DNA, the CDR3 is TGTGCCAGCAGCGGACGCTTTGTCTACGAGCAGTACTTC. The rearrangement joins TRBV12-3 or TRBV12-4 to TRBJ2-7, with no clear D. The ends were cut back, 6 bases at V and 3 bases at J, with 12 bases in the middle. The CDR3 is 13 amino acids.

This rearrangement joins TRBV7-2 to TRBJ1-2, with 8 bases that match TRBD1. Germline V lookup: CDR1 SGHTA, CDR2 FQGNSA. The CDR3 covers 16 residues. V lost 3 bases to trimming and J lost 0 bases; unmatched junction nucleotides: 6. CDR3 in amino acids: CASSFRTGTTNYGYTF. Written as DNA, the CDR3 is TGTGCCAGCAGCTTCAGGACAGGGACTACTAACTATGGCTACACCTTC.

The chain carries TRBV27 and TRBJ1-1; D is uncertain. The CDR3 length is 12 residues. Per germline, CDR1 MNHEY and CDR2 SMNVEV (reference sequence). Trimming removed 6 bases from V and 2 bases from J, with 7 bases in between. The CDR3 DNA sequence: TGTGCCAGCAGGAAGACCAACACTGAAGCTTTCTTT. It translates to CASRKTNTEAFF.

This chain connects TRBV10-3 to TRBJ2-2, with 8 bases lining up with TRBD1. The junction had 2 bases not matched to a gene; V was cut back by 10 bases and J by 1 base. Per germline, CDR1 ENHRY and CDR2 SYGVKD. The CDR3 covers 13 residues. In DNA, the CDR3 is TGTGCCACGGGACAGGAGAACACCGGGGAGCTGTTTTTT. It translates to CATGQENTGELFF.